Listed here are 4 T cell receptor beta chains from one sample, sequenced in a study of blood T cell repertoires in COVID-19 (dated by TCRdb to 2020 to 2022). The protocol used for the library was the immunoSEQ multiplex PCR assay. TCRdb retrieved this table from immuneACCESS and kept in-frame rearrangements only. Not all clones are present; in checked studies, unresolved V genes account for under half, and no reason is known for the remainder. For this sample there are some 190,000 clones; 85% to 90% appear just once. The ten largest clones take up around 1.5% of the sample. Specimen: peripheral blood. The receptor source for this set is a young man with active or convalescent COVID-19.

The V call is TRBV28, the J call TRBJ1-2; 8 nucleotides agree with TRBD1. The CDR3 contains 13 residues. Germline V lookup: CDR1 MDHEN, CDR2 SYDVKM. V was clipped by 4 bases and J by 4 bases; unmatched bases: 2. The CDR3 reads CASSSGQVYGYTF. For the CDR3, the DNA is TGTGCCAGCAGTTCGGGACAGGTCTATGGCTACACCTTC.

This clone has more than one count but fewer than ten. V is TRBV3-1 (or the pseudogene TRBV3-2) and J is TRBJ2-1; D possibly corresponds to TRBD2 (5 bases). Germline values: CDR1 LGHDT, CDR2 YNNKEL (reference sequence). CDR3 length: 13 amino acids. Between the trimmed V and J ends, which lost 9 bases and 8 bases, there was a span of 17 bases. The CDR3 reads CASGVVGIHEQFF. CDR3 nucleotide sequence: TGTGCCAGTGGCGTAGTCGGGATCCATGAGCAGTTCTTC.

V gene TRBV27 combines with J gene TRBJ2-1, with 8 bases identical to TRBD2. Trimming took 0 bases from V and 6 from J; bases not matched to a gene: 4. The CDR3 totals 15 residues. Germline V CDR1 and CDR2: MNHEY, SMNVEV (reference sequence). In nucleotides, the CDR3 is TGTGCCAGCAGTTTATCGTCGGCGGGGGGCAATGAGCAGTTCTTC. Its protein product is CASSLSSAGGNEQFF.

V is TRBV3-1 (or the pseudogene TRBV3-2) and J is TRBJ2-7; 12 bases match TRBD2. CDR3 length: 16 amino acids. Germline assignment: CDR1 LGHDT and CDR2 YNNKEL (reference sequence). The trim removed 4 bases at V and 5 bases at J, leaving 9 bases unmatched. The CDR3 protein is CASSPMGLAGSHEQYF. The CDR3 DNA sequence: TGTGCCAGCAGCCCTATGGGACTAGCGGGTAGCCACGAGCAGTACTTC.